This note documents a single T cell receptor beta chain sequence. The V and J ends lost 7 bases and 3 bases respectively, with 13 bases between them. From germline, CDR1 is SQVTM and CDR2 ANQGSEA. The CDR3 has 14 amino acids. A sample-barcoded 5' primer and a J-beta primer mix were used in a second PCR of about 6 to 12 cycles. TCRdb re-called the 5' RACE reads with MiXCR, one entry per CDR3 protein. Of around 750,000 distinct CDR3 sequences listed, 50% to 65% are singletons. The record originates from a study of blood T cells in healthy people across ages. The TCR was taken from an older man in good health. This sequence joins TRBV29-1 and TRBJ2-6; D is unclear. Input material: blood. CDR3 in DNA: TGCAGCGCGTCAGCAAGCTTTGGGGCCAACGTCCTGACTTTC. The encoded protein is CSASASFGANVLTF.